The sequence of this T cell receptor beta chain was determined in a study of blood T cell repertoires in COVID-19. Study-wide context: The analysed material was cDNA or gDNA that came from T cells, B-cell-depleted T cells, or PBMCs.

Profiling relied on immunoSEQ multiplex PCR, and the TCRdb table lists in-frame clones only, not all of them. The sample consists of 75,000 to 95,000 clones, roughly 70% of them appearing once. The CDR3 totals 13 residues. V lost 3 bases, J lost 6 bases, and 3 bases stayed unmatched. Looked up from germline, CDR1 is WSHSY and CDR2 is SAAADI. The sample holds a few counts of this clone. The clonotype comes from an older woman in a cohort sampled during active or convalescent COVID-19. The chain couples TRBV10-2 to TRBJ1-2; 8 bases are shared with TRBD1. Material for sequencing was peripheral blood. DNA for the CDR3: TGCGCCAGCAGTGATCCAGGGGGCAATGGCTACACCTTC. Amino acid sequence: CASSDPGGNGYTF.